This T cell receptor beta chain originates from a study of neoadjuvant anti-PD-1 for oral cavity cancer. Study-level information: Non-progressing patients received a fourth nivolumab dose near day 43, then surgery on days 50-56.

Six replicates per PBMC sample, mostly from 450 to 600 ng of genomic DNA. Profiling relied on immunoSEQ multiplex PCR, and the TCRdb table lists in-frame clones only, not all of them. Of 14,000 or so clones in the sample, about 74% were seen once. Time point defined: after neoadjuvant nivolumab, at surgical resection. Patients were newly diagnosed with stage II-IVA oral cavity squamous cell carcinoma without prior systemic or radiation treatment. Blood cells were analyzed directly, without culture or expansion. The CDR3 is 13 amino acids. V was shortened by 6 bases and J by 4 bases, with 12 bases between the two germline ends. Germline V gene data show CDR1 as MNHEY and CDR2 as SMNVEV (reference sequence).

Sequencing was performed on PBMCs, taken after nivolumab (anti-PD-1) treatment. The rearrangement uses TRBV27 and TRBJ1-2; possible D gene TRBD1, 5 bases. The receptor's source is a person aged 40 to 85 with oral cavity squamous cell carcinoma. Here the CDR3 DNA reads TGTGCCAGCAGCTTAAGACAGACCTATGGCTACACCTTC. This translates into CASSLRQTYGYTF.